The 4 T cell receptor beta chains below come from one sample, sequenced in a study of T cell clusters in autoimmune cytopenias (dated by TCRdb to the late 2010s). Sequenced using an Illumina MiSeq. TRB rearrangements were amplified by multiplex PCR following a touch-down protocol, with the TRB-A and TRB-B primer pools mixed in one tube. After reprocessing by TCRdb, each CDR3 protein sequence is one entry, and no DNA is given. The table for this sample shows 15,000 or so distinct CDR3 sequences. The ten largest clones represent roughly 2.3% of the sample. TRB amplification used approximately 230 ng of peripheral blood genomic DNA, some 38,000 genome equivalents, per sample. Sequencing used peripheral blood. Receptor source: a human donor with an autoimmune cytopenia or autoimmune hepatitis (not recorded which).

The CDR3 protein is CASSSGRQDTGELFF. V and J are TRBV5-6 and TRBJ2-2; the D gene TCRdb calls, TRBD1, cannot be checked with no DNA. CDR1 is SGHDT, CDR2 YYEEEE, per germline. This CDR3 has 15 amino acids.

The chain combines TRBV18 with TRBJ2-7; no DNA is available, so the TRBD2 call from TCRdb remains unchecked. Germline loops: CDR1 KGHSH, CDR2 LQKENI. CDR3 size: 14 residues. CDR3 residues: CASSPETSGREQYF.

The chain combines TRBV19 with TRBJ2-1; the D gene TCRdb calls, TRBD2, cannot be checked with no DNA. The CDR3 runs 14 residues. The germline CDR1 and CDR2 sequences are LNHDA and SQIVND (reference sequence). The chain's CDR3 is CASRTSGGYNEQFF.

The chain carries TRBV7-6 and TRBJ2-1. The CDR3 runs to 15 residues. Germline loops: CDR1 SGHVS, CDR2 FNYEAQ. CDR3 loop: CASSLGVIDYNEQFF.